A single T cell receptor (beta chain) is shown here with its context. The antigen is not known. This record belongs to a study of T cell responses to AZD1222 COVID-19 vaccine. Study-level results: Spike regions recognized by vaccine-associated CD4 TCRs spanned the protein, led by 160-218 and 743-854. Only a handful of AZD1222 recipients, several in all, had baseline seropositivity. Donor demographics were predominantly white British with a female majority; clonal diversity may be underestimated.

The germline V and J ends were trimmed by 3 bases and 4 bases, with 16 bases remaining between them. This CDR3 is 16 amino acids long. Germline V gene sequence: CDR1 MDHEN, CDR2 SYDVKM. Assay used: immunoSEQ multiplex PCR; TCRdb lists only in-frame clones, some missing. The data show 120,000 or so clones, with more than 85% seen just once and 6.5% to 7.5% held by the top ten. This receptor was identified in an adult who received the AZD1222 COVID-19 vaccine. The gene calls are TRBV28 and TRBJ1-5; tentative D call: TRBD1 (5 bases). The sample was peripheral blood, taken 28 days after the second AZD1222 dose. This CDR3 reads CASSLLVVWGNQPQHF. CDR3 in DNA: TGTGCCAGCAGTTTGTTAGTTGTGTGGGGGAATCAGCCCCAGCATTTT.